A single sample is the source of the 18 T cell receptor beta chains below, sequenced in a study of OX40 agonist ivuxolimab in advanced cancers. Generated by immunoSEQ multiplex PCR, the TCRdb table keeps only in-frame clones and is missing some. The data contain more than 20,000 clones, about 77% of them singletons. Sequences were derived from CD4+ or CD8+ T cells sorted from blood, sampled in a trial of the OX40 agonist ivuxolimab. Source of these receptors: an adult with an advanced solid tumor such as melanoma, head and neck, liver or kidney cancer.

The CDR3 DNA follows: TGTGCCGCGACCCTGGCGGGGTTAAACTATGGCTACACCTTC. Translation: CAATLAGLNYGYTF. V usage is TRBV19 and J usage is TRBJ1-2; D ambiguous. V was clipped by 11 bases and J by 2 bases, with 18 bases between them. This CDR3 comprises 14 residues. CDR1 is LNHDA, CDR2 SQIVND, per germline (reference sequence). Filled out from reference TRBV19 and TRBJ1-2, the complete variable domain reads DGGITQSPKYLFRKEGQNVTLSCEQNLNHDAMYWYRQDPGQGLRLIYYSQIVNDFQKGDIAEGYSVSREKKESFPLTVTSAQKNPTAFYLCAATLAGLNYGYTFGSGTRLTVV.

This chain uses TRBV6-5 with TRBJ2-5; D gene unclear. Trimming pared 5 bases from V and 3 bases from J, leaving 10 bases between. CDR3 length equals 13 residues. The germline V gene encodes CDR1 MNHEY and CDR2 SVGAGI. Here the CDR3 reads CASSLDGEETQYF. CDR3 coding DNA: TGTGCCAGCAGTCTCGACGGAGAAGAGACCCAGTACTTC.

V usage is TRBV18 and J usage is TRBJ1-1; the D is unclear. The CDR3 contains 14 residues. Germline CDR1 KGHSH, CDR2 LQKENI. V was clipped by 6 bases and J by 3 bases, with 14 bases between them. CDR3 region: CASSQNSADTEAFF. CDR3 sequence (DNA): TGTGCCAGCTCTCAAAACTCGGCAGACACTGAAGCTTTCTTT.

The rearrangement uses TRBV9 and TRBJ2-1; D is unclear. Germline loops: CDR1 SGDLS, CDR2 YYNGEE. Trimming stripped 6 bases from V and 10 bases from J, with 17 bases between. The CDR3 has 13 residues. The CDR3 bases are TGTGCCAGCACCCGGACCCCTGGATGGGAGCAGTTCTTC. Its translation is CASTRTPGWEQFF.

This clone was picked up a small number of times. This chain connects TRBV25-1 to TRBJ1-6, with 7 nucleotides matching TRBD1. The CDR3 sequence is 17 residues long. The germline gives CDR1 MGHDK, CDR2 SYGVNS. V shed 4 bases, J shed 9 bases, and the junction held 15 bases outside the gene matches. CDR3 bases: TGTGCCAGCAGTGGATGGACAGGTGGTCAGAATAGTTCACCCCTCCACTTT. Translated: CASSGWTGGQNSSPLHF.

The V call is TRBV5-1, the J call TRBJ2-7; TRBD1 agrees at 7 bases. CDR1 and CDR2 from the germline V gene are SGHRS and YFSETQ. The CDR3 sequence is 15 residues long. Trimming took 4 bases from V and 3 from J; bases not matched to a gene: 10. DNA for the CDR3: TGCGCCAGCAGCCCCACGACAGGGCCGAACTACGAGCAGTACTTC. Amino acids: CASSPTTGPNYEQYF.

The chain joins TRBV11-1 to TRBJ2-1; the match to TRBD2 covers 7 bases. The CDR3 sequence is 15 residues long. Germline values: CDR1 SGHAT, CDR2 FQDESV (reference sequence). The V gene end was trimmed by 1 base and the J gene end by 0 bases; junction bases not matched to a gene: 0. In DNA, the CDR3 is TGTGCCAGCAGCTTAGGGGGGGGCTCCTACAATGAGCAGTTCTTC. Its translation is CASSLGGGSYNEQFF.

The chain uses TRBV6-1 and TRBJ2-1; 8 bases map to TRBD2. The V gene's germline CDR1 is MNHNS and CDR2 SASEGT. This CDR3 is built from 13 residues. The J segment lost 15 bases and the V segment lost 0 bases, leaving 7 bases of the junction unmatched. The CDR3 loop is CASSEARRGVGFF. DNA for the CDR3: TGTGCCAGCAGTGAAGCGCGGCGGGGGGTCGGGTTCTTC.

The chain recombines TRBV5-1 with TRBJ2-1; no clear D gene. The CDR3 runs to 15 residues. Trimming shortened V by 2 bases and J by 0 bases, and 9 bases separated the two germline ends. Germline-derived CDR1 and CDR2 are SGHRS and YFSETQ. The CDR3 protein is CASSFQADSYNEQFF. The CDR3 DNA is TGCGCCAGCAGCTTCCAGGCGGACTCCTACAATGAGCAGTTCTTC.

The chain recombines TRBV19 with TRBJ2-1, with 10 bases lining up with TRBD2. CDR3 length: 17 amino acids. The V segment lost 10 bases and the J segment 0 bases; nucleotides outside the gene matches: 12. CDR1 and CDR2 (germline): LNHDA, SQIVND (reference sequence). The CDR3 is CATLGLAGARSYNEQFF. The CDR3 region has the DNA TGTGCCACCCTTGGGCTAGCGGGGGCCCGCTCCTACAATGAGCAGTTCTTC.

The genes are TRBV6-4 and TRBJ1-1, with 7 positions matching TRBD1. Germline V gives CDR1 MRHNA, CDR2 SNTAGT. V lost 5 bases, J lost 3 bases, and 9 bases stayed unmatched. CDR3 size: 15 residues. Written as DNA, the CDR3 is TGTGCCAGCAGTAGGACAGGTCTATTGGACACTGAAGCTTTCTTT. Its protein product is CASSRTGLLDTEAFF.

The chain couples TRBV2 to TRBJ1-4, with D possibly matching TRBD1 (5 bases). V lost 2 bases to trimming and J lost 8 bases, with 18 bases between them. This CDR3 region has 16 residues. Germline CDR1 reads SNHLY; CDR2 reads FYNNEI. The CDR3 region is CASSEKRGRDWEKLFF. The CDR3 bases are TGTGCCAGCAGTGAAAAACGGGGCAGGGATTGGGAAAAACTGTTTTTT.

The genes are TRBV29-1 and TRBJ2-3; maybe TRBD2 (6 bases). Trimming removed 6 bases from V and 1 base from J, with 14 bases in between. The CDR3 consists of 14 residues. Germline CDR1 and CDR2: SQVTM and ANQGSEA. The CDR3 region has the DNA TGCAGCGTGAAACCGGGACTCCGCACAGATACGCAGTATTTT. Its translation: CSVKPGLRTDTQYF.

The genes are TRBV6-5 and TRBJ2-6; D is unresolved. This CDR3 comprises 15 residues. Trimming stripped 6 bases from V and 3 bases from J, with 12 bases between. In germline, CDR1 is MNHEY, CDR2 SVGAGI. For the CDR3, the DNA is TGTGCCAGCAGCCGGTCTGGCTTTGGGGCCAACGTCCTGACTTTC. Translated, it gives CASSRSGFGANVLTF.

CDR3 loop: CASSLGGINADTQYF. CDR3 in DNA: TGTGCCAGCAGTCTGGGGGGAATAAACGCAGATACGCAGTATTTT. V is TRBV6-1 and J is TRBJ2-3, with D tentatively TRBD2 (6 bases). This CDR3 region has 15 residues. Per the germline V gene, CDR1 is MNHNS and CDR2 is SASEGT. V dropped 5 bases and J dropped 4 bases, with 16 bases sitting between them.

This chain uses TRBV7-2 with TRBJ2-5; 12 nucleotides agree with TRBD2. Germline trimming cut 0 bases from V and 0 bases from J; bases unmatched to any gene: 5. The CDR3 spans 18 residues. The germline CDR1 and CDR2 sequences are SGHTA and FQGNSA. DNA for the CDR3: TGTGCCAGCAGCTTAGCGCTAGCGGGGGGGCCGCACCAAGAGACCCAGTACTTC. Amino acids: CASSLALAGGPHQETQYF.

The chain links TRBV5-1 to TRBJ1-2; weak D call: TRBD1 (5 bases). Germline V gene lookup returns CDR1 SGHRS and CDR2 YFSETQ. The CDR3 is made up of 15 amino acids. Trimming cost V 7 bases and J 7 bases, with 23 bases left between them. CDR3 nucleotides: TGCGCCAGCGGCTACCTTACGGAGGGGTTGACTGGCTACACCTTC. Amino acid sequence: CASGYLTEGLTGYTF. Based on the CDR3 plus reference TRBV5-1 and TRBJ1-2, the full variable domain is KAGVTQTPRYLIKTRGQQVTLSCSPISGHRSVSWYQQTPGQGLQFLFEYFSETQRNKGNFPGRFSGRQFSNSRSEMNVSTLELGDSALYLCASGYLTEGLTGYTFGSGTRLTVV.

CDR3 nucleotides: TGTGCCAGCAGCACTCGATCAGCTAGGACGAGCTATGGCTACACCTTC. The encoded protein is CASSTRSARTSYGYTF. The chain recombines TRBV5-5 with TRBJ1-2; the D is unclear. Trimming stripped 4 bases from V and 4 bases from J, with 20 bases between. Germline CDR1 reads SGHKS; CDR2 reads YYEKEE (reference sequence). The CDR3 is 16 residues long.